This record concerns one TCR beta chain sequence. The sample belongs to a study of blood T cell repertoires in COVID-19. Study background: Sites across the United States, Italy and Spain contributed samples from acute and convalescent COVID-19. Sample material is recorded as cDNA or gDNA derived from T cells, B-cell-depleted T cells, or PBMCs.

The data were produced by immunoSEQ multiplex PCR, yet TCRdb's version contains in-frame clones alone and is incomplete. The sample shows 250,000 to 350,000 clones, more than 75% of them seen only once. Either two negative PCRs, clearance, or symptom resolution qualified Cohort 3 donors as recovered. The sequence derives from a man aged 60 to 69 who had recovered from COVID-19. Specimen: PBMCs or T cells enriched from blood (not recorded which).

This chain's CDR3 is CAISEYLEGEKLFF. CDR3 nucleotide sequence: TGTGCCATCAGTGAATACCTAGAGGGTGAAAAACTGTTTTTT. The chain couples TRBV10-3 to TRBJ1-4; D is unclear. Trimming took off 3 bases at V and 7 bases at J, with 12 bases between the two ends. Germline-derived CDR1 and CDR2 are ENHRY and SYGVKD. CDR3 length: 14 residues.